This T cell receptor beta chain originates from a study of tumor and adjacent non-tumor tissue in lung cancer. Study in general: There were approximately twelve adenocarcinoma, 2 squamous cell carcinoma and 1 small cell lung cancer cases. Aged 31 to 76 years, patients included more than nine men and 4 to 6 women with stage I to III disease.

As concerns this clonotype: One end of the junction does not line up with germline, which may come from a read error.

Germline V gives CDR1 MNHNS, CDR2 SASEGT. The CDR3 is 13 amino acids. This sample's RNA came from whole unsorted tissue. A modified ARM-PCR protocol with three rounds of nested PCR amplified TCRbeta. TCRdb passed the multiplex PCR reads through MiXCR, listing each CDR3 protein once. The sample has fewer than 80,000 distinct CDR3 sequences; around 70% are singletons. The sequenced sample was lung tumor tissue. J is TRBJ2-3 and V is TRBV6-1; D remains ambiguous. The TCR sequence derives from a woman in her 70s with non-small cell lung cancer. The chain's CDR3 is CTSNEVREDTQYF. In DNA form, the CDR3 reads TGTACCAGCAATGAAGTGAGAGAAGATACGCAGTATTTT.